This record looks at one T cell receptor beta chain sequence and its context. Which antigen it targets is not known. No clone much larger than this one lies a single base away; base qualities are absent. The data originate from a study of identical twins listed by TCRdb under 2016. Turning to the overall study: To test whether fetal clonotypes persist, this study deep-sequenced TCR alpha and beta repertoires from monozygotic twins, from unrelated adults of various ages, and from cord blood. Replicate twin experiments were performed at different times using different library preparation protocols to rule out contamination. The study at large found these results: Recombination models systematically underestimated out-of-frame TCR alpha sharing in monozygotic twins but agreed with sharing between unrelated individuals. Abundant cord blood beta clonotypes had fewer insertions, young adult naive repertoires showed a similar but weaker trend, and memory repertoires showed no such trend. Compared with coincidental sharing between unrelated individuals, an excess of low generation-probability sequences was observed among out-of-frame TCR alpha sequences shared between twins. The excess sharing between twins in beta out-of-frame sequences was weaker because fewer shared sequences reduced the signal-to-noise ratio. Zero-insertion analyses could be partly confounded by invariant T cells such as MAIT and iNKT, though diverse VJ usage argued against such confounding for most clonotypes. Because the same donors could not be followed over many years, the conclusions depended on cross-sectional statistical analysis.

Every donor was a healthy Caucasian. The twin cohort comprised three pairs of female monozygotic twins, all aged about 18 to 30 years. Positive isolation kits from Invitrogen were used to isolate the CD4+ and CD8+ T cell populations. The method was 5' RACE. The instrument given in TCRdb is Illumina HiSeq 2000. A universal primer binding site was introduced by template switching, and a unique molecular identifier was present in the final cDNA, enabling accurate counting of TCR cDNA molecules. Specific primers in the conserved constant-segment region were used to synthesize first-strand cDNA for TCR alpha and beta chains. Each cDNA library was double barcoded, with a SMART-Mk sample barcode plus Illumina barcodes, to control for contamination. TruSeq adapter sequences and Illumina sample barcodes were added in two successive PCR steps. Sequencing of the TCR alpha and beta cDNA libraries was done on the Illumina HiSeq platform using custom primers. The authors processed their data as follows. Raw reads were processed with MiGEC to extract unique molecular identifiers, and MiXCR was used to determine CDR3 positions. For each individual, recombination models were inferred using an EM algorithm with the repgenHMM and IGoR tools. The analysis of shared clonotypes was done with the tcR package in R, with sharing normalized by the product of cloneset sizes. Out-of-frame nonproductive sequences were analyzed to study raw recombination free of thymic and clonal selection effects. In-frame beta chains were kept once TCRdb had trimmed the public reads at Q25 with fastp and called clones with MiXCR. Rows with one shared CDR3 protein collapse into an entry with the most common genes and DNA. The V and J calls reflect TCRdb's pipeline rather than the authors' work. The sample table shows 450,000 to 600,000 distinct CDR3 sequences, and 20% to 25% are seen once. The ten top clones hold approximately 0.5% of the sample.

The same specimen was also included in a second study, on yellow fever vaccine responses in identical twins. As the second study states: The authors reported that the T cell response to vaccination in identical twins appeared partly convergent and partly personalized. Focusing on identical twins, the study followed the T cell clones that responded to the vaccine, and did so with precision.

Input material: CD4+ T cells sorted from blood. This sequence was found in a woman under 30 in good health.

The DNA sequence follows: TGTGCCAGCAGCTGGGGGGGGAGTGCTAACTATGGCTACACCTTC. The encoded protein is CASSWGGSANYGYTF. Rearrangement joined TRBV12-3 or TRBV12-4 to TRBJ1-2, and the D gene may be TRBD1, 5 bases matching. Cut back by 6 bases and 0 bases, the V and J ends lie 14 bases apart. The CDR3 starts with the cysteine, ends with the phenylalanine, and has 15 residues. Here the CDR3 DNA is all that survives: 45 bases in frame from base 1.